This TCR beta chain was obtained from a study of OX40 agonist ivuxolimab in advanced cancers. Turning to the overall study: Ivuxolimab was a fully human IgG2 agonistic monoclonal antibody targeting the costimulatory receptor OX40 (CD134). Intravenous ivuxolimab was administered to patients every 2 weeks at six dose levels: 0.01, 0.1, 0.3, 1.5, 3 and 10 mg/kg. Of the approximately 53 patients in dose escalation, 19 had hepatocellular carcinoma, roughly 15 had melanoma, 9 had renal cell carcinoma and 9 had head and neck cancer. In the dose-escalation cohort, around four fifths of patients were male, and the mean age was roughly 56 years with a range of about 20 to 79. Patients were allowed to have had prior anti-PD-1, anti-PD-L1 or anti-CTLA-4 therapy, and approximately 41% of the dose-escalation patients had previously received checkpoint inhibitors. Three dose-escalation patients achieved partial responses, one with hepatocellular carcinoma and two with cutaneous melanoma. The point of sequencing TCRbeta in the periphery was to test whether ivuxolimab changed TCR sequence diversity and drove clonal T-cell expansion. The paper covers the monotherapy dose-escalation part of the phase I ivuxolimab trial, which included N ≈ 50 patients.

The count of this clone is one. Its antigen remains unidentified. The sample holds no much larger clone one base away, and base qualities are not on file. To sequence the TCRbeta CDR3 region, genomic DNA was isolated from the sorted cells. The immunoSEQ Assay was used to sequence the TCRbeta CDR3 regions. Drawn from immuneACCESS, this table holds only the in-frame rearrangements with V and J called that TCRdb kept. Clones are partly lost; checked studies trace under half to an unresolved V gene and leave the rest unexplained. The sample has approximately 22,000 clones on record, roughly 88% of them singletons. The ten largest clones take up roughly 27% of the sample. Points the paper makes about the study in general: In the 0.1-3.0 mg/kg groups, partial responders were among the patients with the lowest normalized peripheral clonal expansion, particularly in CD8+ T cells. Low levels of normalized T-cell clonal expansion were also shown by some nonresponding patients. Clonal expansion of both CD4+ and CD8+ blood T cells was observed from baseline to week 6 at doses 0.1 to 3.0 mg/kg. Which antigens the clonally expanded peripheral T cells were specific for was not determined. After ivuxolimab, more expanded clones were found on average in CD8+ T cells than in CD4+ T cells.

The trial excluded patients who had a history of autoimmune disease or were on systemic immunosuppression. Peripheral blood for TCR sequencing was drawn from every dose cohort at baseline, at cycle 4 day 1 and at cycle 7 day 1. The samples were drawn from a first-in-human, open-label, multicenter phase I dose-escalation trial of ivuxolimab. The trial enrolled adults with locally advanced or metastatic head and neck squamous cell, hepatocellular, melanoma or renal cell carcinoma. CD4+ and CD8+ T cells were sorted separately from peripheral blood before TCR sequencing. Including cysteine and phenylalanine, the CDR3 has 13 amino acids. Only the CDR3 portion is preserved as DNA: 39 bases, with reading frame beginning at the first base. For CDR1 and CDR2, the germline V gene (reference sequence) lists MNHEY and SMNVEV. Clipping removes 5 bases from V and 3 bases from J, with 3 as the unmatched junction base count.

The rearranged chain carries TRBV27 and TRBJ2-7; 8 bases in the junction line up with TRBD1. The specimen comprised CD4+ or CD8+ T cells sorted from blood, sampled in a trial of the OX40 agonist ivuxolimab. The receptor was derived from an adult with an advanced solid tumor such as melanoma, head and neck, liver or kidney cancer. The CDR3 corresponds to CASSPQGGYEQYF. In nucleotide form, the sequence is TGTGCCAGCAGTCCACAGGGGGGCTACGAGCAGTACTTC.